Listed here is a single T cell receptor (beta chain). The data were obtained in a study of early T cells in non-severe SARS-CoV-2 infection. CDR1 is SEHNR and CDR2 is FQNEAQ in the germline V gene (reference sequence). The V end lost 2 bases, the J end lost 0 bases, and 7 bases lay between the germline ends. The CDR3 runs to 14 residues. In TCRdb, the 5' RACE reads were re-called with MiXCR into one record per CDR3 protein. The sample lists tens of thousands of distinct CDR3 sequences, 16% seen once, with 4.5% to 6% in the top ten. The source material was whole blood, sampled at baseline. The chain employs TRBV7-9 and TRBJ1-1, with D uncertain. This receptor was taken from an adult who was a healthcare worker with PCR-confirmed SARS-CoV-2 infection or an uninfected control (not recorded which). The CDR3 spells CASSLKGMNTEAFF. The CDR3 DNA reads TGTGCCAGCAGCTTAAAAGGGATGAACACTGAAGCTTTCTTT.